This T cell receptor beta chain was recorded in a study of blood T cells in healthy people across ages. General study results and limits: Conclusively comparing naive with antigen-experienced cells was impossible with unsorted PBMCs. Because donor CMV status was unknown, expanded clonotype changes were possibly confounded.

Using a J-beta primer mix together with a sample-barcoded 5' primer, a second PCR was run for about 7 to 12 cycles. Each CDR3 protein is one row after TCRdb ran MiXCR on the 5' RACE reads. Found here are 700,000 to 950,000 distinct CDR3 sequences, around 40% of them singletons; the top ten hold roughly 19%. Germline CDR1 is SGHTA and CDR2 is FQGTGA. CDR3 length: 17 amino acids. V lost 2 bases to trimming and J lost 5 bases, with 19 bases between them. For this clonotype: As yet, its antigen is unknown.

This chain uses TRBV7-3 with TRBJ2-1; maybe TRBD2 (5 bases). This clonotype originated in a woman in her sixties or seventies in good health. Sequencing input: blood. The CDR3 protein is CASSLELVERRDNEQFF. For the CDR3, the DNA is TGTGCCAGCAGCTTAGAACTAGTTGAAAGAAGGGACAATGAGCAGTTCTTC.